This record looks at one T cell receptor beta chain sequence and its context. Study members were between about 18 and 95 years old and lived in roughly 24 US regions. What the recovered Cohort 3 donors had was two negative PCRs, clearance, or symptom resolution. This record belongs to a study of blood T cell repertoires in COVID-19. On the study more broadly: T cells, B-cell-depleted T cells, or PBMCs supplied cDNA or gDNA.

The protocol was immunoSEQ multiplex PCR, while the TCRdb copy is restricted to in-frame clones and leaves out a portion. The table records about 180,000 clones, more than 75% of them present only once. Sequencing used PBMCs or T cells enriched from blood (not recorded which). The source of this sequence is a woman in her forties or fifties who had recovered from COVID-19.

The CDR3 loop reads CASSYGLSYNSPLHF. DNA of the CDR3: TGCGCCAGCAGCTATGGACTCTCCTATAATTCACCCCTCCACTTT. V usage is TRBV5-1 and J usage is TRBJ1-6; D remains ambiguous. V shed 3 bases and J shed 0 bases, with 7 bases lying between them. Per the germline V gene, CDR1 is SGHRS and CDR2 is YFSETQ. The CDR3 has 15 residues.